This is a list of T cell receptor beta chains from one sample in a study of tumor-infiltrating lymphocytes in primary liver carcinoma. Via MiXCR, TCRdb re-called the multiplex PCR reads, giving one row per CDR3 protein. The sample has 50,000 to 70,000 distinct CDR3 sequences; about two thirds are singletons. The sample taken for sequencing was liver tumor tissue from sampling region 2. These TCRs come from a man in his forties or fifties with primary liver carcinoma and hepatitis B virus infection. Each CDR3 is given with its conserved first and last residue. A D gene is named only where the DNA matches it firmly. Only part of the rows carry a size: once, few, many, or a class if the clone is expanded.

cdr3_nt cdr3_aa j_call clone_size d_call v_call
TGTGTCAGCAGCTCGACAGCACAGTCTGGGGTCAACGTCCTGACCTTC CVSSSTAQSGVNVLTF TRBJ2-6 - - TRBV11-3
TGTGCCAGCAGCTTCGACCAAGAAGGTGGAAAACTGTTTTTT CASSFDQEGGKLFF TRBJ1-4 many - TRBV11-2
TGTGCCAGCGGCCCATTGGAAGGCCGGGCGAGCTCCTACAATGAGCAGTTCTTC CASGPLEGRASSYNEQFF TRBJ2-1 - - TRBV11-2
TGCGCCAGCAGCAACGATAGAGGGGCAGGAGACGAGCAGTACTTC CASSNDRGAGDEQYF TRBJ2-7 - - TRBV4-3
TGTGCCAGCAGCTTTCATCGGGGTCAAAGTTCCTGCGAGCAGTACTTC CASSFHRGQSSCEQYF TRBJ2-7 - - TRBV11-2
TGTGCCAGCAGCCGCAAGCTTCTCGGCGATCTAAATACGCACTATTTT CASSRKLLGDLNTHYF TRBJ2-3 - - TRBV14
TGCGCCAGCAGTCAGACCATTGCCCTAGCGGGAATTACCGATACGCAGTATTTT CASSQTIALAGITDTQYF TRBJ2-3 few TRBD2 TRBV4-1
TGTGCCAGCAGCTTGGGGGGCTCGGACTATGGCTACACCTTC CASSLGGSDYGYTF TRBJ1-2 many - TRBV7-9
TGCGCCAGCAGCCAAGATATATATGGGGCACAGGCAGATACGCAGTATTTT CASSQDIYGAQADTQYF TRBJ2-3 - - TRBV4-1
TGTGCCAGCAAAATTACTAGAGTAACCGGGCAGCTGTTTTTT CASKITRVTGQLFF TRBJ2-2 - - TRBV12-3/TRBV12-4
TGTGTCAGCGGCTTAGGAGGGTCTAGCTACGAGCAGTACTTC CVSGLGGSSYEQYF TRBJ2-7 - - TRBV11-2
TGTGCCAGCAGCCCGCGTTCGGGCTACGAGCAGTACTTC CASSPRSGYEQYF TRBJ2-7 many - TRBV11-1
TGTGTCAGCTGCCCTAGGGGCCCTAGCGGGAACGAGACCCAGTACTTC CVSCPRGPSGNETQYF TRBJ2-5 - TRBD2 TRBV12-3/TRBV12-4
TGTGTCAGCGGCCCTCGACAGGGGGCTCGCGGGGAGCAGTACTTC CVSGPRQGARGEQYF TRBJ2-7 - TRBD1 TRBV11-2
TGCGCCAGTAACTTAAGGCATACTAGCCTCAATGAGCAGTTCTTC CASNLRHTSLNEQFF TRBJ2-1 - - TRBV4-1
TGTGCCAACAGCCGGACAGAGGGCTACACCTTC CANSRTEGYTF TRBJ1-2 - - TRBV4-2
TGTGCCAGCAGCTTCAGGACACAAAGCATAGATGCGCAGTATTTT CASSFRTQSIDAQYF TRBJ2-3 - - TRBV11-1
TGTGCCAGCAGTGAAGAAGGGGTTGTCGGGACCGGGGAGCTGTTTTTT CASSEEGVVGTGELFF TRBJ2-2 - - TRBV6-1
TGCAGTGCTAGAGCAGGGACTTCACGGGGCCAGGAGCTGTTTTTT CSARAGTSRGQELFF TRBJ2-2 few - TRBV20-1
TGCAGTGTCCTCGGGTCAGTTCGCACGAGTACAGATACGCAGTATTTT CSVLGSVRTSTDTQYF TRBJ2-3 - - TRBV29-1
TGTGTTAGCAATTTCCCGCAGGGGCGAACCCAGCATTTT CVSNFPQGRTQHF TRBJ1-5 - - TRBV6-2/TRBV6-3
TGCGCCAGCAGTCCCATAGAGGGGAGCAATCTGCCCCAACATTTT CASSPIEGSNLPQHF TRBJ1-5 few - TRBV4-1
TGTGTCAGCAGCCAAGGGGTTTCACATAAAGCTTTCTTT CVSSQGVSHKAFF TRBJ1-1 - - TRBV14
TGTGCCAGCATCATGATACAGGGTCGGCCAGATACGCAGTATTTC CASIMIQGRPDTQYF TRBJ2-3 - - TRBV11-2
TGTGCCAGCAGTTGGGACAACTGGGGGACTAGCGGGACGGATGAGCAGCTCTTC CASSWDNWGTSGTDEQLF TRBJ2-1 - TRBD2 TRBV12-3/TRBV12-4
TGTACTAGCAGCTTAAGCAGAGACACTGAAGCTTTCTTT CTSSLSRDTEAFF TRBJ1-1 many - TRBV11-2
TGTGCCAGCAGCTTTTTTGGGGCAGCGAACACTGATGCTTTCTTT CASSFFGAANTDAFF TRBJ1-1 - - TRBV11-1
TGTGCCAGCGGCCCCGGACTAGCGGGACGGGAGACCCAGTACTTC CASGPGLAGRETQYF TRBJ2-5 - TRBD2 TRBV9
TGCGGCGGTATGGACACTGGAGAGACCCAGTACTTC CGGMDTGETQYF TRBJ2-5 - - TRBV29-1
TGTGCCAGCAGTGAAGAAGGGCAGGGGGAGCATCAGCCCCAGCATTTT CASSEEGQGEHQPQHF TRBJ1-5 - TRBD1 TRBV6-1
TGTAGCGTTGTTGTCACACAGGGGGCGAACAATCAGCCCCAGCATTTT CSVVVTQGANNQPQHF TRBJ1-5 - TRBD1 TRBV29-1
TGTGCCGGCAGCTTACTAGGGGCAGGGACTGAAGCTTTCTTT CAGSLLGAGTEAFF TRBJ1-1 - - TRBV7-8
TGTGCCAGCAGCTCCCCTCCTGGCGGGAGGGCCTTTAGTGAGCAGTTCTTC CASSSPPGGRAFSEQFF TRBJ2-1 few TRBD2 TRBV11-1
TGTGCCAGCAGTAGGCTTACCCCGTGGGATAAGCAGTTCTTC CASSRLTPWDKQFF TRBJ2-1 - - TRBV6-2/TRBV6-3
TGTACCAGTAGCGGGGAGGACCGCCCAATCGATGAGCAGTTCTTC CTSSGEDRPIDEQFF TRBJ2-1 few TRBD2 TRBV25-1
TGTGCCAGCAGCCAAGGGGGGGGGACCCTGCCCACAGATACGCAGTATTTT CASSQGGGTLPTDTQYF TRBJ2-3 - TRBD2 TRBV14
TGTGCCAGCATCGAAACCGGGGGGAACCAACCCCACTTT CASIETGGNQPHF TRBJ1-6 - - TRBV6-5
TGTGCCATCAGGGACCAATCGCCCTCGGAGCAGCACTTC CAIRDQSPSEQHF TRBJ2-7 - - TRBV10-3
TGTGACAGCAGCGCAGGGACTAGTTGGGAGCAGTGCTTC CDSSAGTSWEQCF TRBJ2-7 - TRBD2 TRBV5-6
TGTGCCAGCAGCTTAATAGGAGGGGGCTCGGGTGAGACCCAGTACTTC CASSLIGGGSGETQYF TRBJ2-5 - - TRBV11-2
TGTGCCAGCACCCCCGGGACTGGCTCAGATTCGCAGTATTTT CASTPGTGSDSQYF TRBJ2-3 once - TRBV6-1
TGCAGTACTAGCCCCTCCTCGGGGCGGGCGAAAACTGAAGCTTTCTTT CSTSPSSGRAKTEAFF TRBJ1-1 - - TRBV20-1